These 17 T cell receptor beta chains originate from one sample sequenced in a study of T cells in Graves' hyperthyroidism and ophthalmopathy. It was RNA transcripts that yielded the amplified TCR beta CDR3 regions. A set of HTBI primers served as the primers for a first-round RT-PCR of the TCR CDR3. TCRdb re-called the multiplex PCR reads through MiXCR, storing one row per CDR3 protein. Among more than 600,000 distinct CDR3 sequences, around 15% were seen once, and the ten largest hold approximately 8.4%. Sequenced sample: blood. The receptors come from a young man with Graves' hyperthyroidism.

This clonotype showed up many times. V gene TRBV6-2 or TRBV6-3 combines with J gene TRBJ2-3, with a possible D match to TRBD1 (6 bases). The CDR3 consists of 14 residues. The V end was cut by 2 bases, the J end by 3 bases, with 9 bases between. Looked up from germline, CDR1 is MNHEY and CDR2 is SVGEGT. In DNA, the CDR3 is TGTGCCAGCAGTTACGGACAGCCAACAGATACGCAGTATTTT. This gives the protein CASSYGQPTDTQYF.

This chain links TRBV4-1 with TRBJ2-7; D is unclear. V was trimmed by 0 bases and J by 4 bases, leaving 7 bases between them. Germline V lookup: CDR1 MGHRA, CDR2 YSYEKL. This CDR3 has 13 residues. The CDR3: CASSQDTAYEQYF. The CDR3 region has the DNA TGCGCCAGCAGCCAAGATACCGCATACGAGCAGTACTTC.

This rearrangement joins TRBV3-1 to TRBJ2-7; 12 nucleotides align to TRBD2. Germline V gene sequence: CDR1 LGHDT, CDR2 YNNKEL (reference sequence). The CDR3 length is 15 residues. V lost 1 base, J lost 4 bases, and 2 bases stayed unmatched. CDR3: CASSQGTSGVYEQYF. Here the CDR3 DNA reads TGTGCCAGCAGCCAAGGGACTAGCGGGGTTTACGAGCAGTACTTC.

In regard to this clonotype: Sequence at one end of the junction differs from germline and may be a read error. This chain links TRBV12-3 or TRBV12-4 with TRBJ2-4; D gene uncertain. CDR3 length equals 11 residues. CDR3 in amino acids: CASSVKNTQYF. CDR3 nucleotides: TGTGCCAGCAGTGTCAAAAACACTCAGTACTTC.

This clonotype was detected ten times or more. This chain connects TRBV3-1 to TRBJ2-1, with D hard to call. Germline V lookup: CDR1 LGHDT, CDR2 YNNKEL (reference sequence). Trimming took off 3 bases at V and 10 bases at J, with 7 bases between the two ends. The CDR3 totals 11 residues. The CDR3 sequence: CASSHATEQFF. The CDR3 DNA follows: TGTGCCAGCAGCCATGCTACCGAGCAGTTCTTC.

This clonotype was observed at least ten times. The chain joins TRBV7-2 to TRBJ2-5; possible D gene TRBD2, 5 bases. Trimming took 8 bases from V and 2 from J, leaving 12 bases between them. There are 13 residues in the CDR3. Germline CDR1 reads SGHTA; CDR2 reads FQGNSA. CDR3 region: CASGGELQETQYF. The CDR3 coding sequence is TGTGCCAGCGGAGGAGAGCTACAAGAGACCCAGTACTTC.

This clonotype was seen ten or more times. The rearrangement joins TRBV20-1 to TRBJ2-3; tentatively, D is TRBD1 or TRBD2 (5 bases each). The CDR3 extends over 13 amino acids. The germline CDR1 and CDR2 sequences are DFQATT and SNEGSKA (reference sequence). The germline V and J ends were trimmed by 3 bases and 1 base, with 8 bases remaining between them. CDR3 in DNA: TGCAGTGCTAGGTGGGACGGCACAGATACGCAGTATTTT. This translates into CSARWDGTDTQYF.

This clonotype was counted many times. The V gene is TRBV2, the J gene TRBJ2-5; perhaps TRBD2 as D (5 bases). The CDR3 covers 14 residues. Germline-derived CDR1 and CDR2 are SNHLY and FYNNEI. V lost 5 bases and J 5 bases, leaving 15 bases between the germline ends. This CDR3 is CASSPEAGGETQYF. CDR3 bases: TGTGCCAGCAGTCCCGAGGCAGGAGGCGAGACCCAGTACTTC.

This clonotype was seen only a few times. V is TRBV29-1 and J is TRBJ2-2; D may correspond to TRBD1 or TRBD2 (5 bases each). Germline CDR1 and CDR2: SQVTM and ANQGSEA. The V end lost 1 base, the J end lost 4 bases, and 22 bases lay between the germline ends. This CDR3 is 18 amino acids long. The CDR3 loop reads CSVEVESWGGWSTGELFF. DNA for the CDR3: TGCAGCGTTGAAGTGGAGTCATGGGGCGGGTGGAGCACCGGGGAGCTGTTTTTT.

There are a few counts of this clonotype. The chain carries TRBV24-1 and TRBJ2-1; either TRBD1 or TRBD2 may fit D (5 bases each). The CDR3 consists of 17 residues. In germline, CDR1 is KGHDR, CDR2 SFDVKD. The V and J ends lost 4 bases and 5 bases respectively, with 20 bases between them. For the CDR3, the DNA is TGTGCCACCAGTGACTCCCTAGGTACGGGGCGGGACAATGAGCAGTTCTTC. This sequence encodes CATSDSLGTGRDNEQFF.

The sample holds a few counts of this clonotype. The CDR3 is CASSQDLRSQDTQYF. The CDR3 bases are TGCGCCAGCAGCCAAGATCTAAGGAGCCAAGATACGCAGTATTTT. The chain has TRBV4-1 and TRBJ2-3; D is ambiguous. Germline-derived CDR1 and CDR2 are MGHRA and YSYEKL. V was cut by 0 bases and J by 5 bases, with 12 bases left in between. The CDR3 runs to 15 residues.

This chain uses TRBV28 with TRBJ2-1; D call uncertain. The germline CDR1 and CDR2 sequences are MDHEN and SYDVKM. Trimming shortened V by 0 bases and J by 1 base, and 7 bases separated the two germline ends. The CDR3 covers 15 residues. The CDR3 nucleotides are TGTGCCAGCAGTTTATGGGCCTCATCCTACAATGAGCAGTTCTTC. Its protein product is CASSLWASSYNEQFF.

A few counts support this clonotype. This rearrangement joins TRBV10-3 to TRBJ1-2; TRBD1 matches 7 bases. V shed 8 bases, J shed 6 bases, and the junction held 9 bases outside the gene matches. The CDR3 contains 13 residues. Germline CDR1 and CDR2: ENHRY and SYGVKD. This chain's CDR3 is CAIPAGDRDGYTF. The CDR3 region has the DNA TGTGCCATCCCTGCGGGGGACAGAGATGGCTACACCTTC.

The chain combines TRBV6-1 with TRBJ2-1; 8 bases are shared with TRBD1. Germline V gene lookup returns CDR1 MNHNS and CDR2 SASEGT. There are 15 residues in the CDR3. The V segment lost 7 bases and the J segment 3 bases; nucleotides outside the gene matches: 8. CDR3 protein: CASIKDRARYNEQFF. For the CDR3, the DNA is TGTGCCAGCATCAAGGACAGGGCGCGCTACAATGAGCAGTTCTTC.

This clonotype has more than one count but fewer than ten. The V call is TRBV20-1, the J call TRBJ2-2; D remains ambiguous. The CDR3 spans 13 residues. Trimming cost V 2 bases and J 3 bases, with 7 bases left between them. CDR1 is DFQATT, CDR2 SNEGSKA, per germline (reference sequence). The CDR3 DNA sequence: TGCAGTGCTAGAAGTTCCCACACCGGGGAGCTGTTTTTT. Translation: CSARSSHTGELFF.

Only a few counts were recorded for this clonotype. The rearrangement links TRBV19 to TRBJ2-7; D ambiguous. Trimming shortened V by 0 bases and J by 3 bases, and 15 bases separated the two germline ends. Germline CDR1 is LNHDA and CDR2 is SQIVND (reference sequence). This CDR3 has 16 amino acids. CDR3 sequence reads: CASSIDGASVFYEQYF. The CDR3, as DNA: TGTGCCAGTAGTATAGATGGAGCAAGCGTTTTCTACGAGCAGTACTTC.

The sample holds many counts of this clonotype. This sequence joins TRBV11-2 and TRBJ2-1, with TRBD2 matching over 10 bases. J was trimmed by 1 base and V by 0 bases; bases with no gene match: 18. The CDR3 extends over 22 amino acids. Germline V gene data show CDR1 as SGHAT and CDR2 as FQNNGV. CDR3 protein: CASSLDLRTSGEGRRSYNEQFF. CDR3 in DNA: TGTGCCAGCAGCTTAGATCTTCGGACTAGCGGTGAAGGCAGAAGGTCCTACAATGAGCAGTTCTTC.